This TCR beta chain emerged from a study of cytomegalovirus exposure and HLA in healthy donors. General study results and limits: With later analysis, a missense DCLRE1C variant became linked to TCR beta V- and J-gene trimming. Later analysis indicated greater clonal expansion among HLA-associated TCR beta chains than among equally common other chains. In vitro work confirmed that a few CMV-associated chains recognize CMV antigens.

PCR used 60 Vbeta primers and 13 Jbeta primers. Using immunoSEQ multiplex PCR, the repertoire was profiled, and TCRdb retains in-frame clones only, with some absent. The table has fewer than 180,000 clones, about four fifths seen once. Unrecorded immune exposures were likely, despite nominal health at sampling. Between the trimmed V and J ends, which lost 4 bases and 1 base, there was a span of 5 bases. CDR1 SQVTM and CDR2 ANQGSEA come from the germline V gene. The CDR3 runs 12 residues. About this clone itself: The antigen is not known.

The V gene is TRBV29-1, the J gene TRBJ1-3; D not certain. The material sequenced was PBMCs. The clonotype comes from a man aged 50-59 years in good health and CMV-seropositive. The DNA of the CDR3 is TGCAGCGTTGGGGAGTCTGGAAACACCATATATTTT. Its protein product is CSVGESGNTIYF.